This T cell receptor beta chain comes out of a study of cytomegalovirus exposure and HLA in healthy donors. The study, taken as a whole, reports: Accurate HLA-A and HLA-B prediction from TCR beta sequences was reported for most subjects. Versus the approximately 670-donor mean, an Asian-associated ancestry cluster reportedly showed fewer N-insertions in a later analysis.

The length of the CDR3 is 14 residues. V lost 1 base, J lost 7 bases, and 11 bases lay in between. Germline loops: CDR1 SGDLS, CDR2 YYNGEE. The primer mix had 60 Vbeta and 13 Jbeta primers. TCRdb keeps only in-frame clones here, not all; method: immunoSEQ multiplex PCR. The data show 150,000 to 200,000 clones, with approximately 70% seen just once and 4.5% to 5% held by the top ten. The donors gave bone marrow, and they were healthy. This clone was recorded a few times. Its antigen remains unknown. This clonotype was obtained from a man younger than 30 in good health and CMV-seropositive. The rearrangement uses TRBV9 and TRBJ1-4; D is uncertain. The specimen was PBMCs. The CDR3 region is CASSVSGVSEKLFF. For the CDR3, the DNA is TGTGCCAGCAGCGTATCCGGAGTGAGTGAAAAACTGTTTTTT.